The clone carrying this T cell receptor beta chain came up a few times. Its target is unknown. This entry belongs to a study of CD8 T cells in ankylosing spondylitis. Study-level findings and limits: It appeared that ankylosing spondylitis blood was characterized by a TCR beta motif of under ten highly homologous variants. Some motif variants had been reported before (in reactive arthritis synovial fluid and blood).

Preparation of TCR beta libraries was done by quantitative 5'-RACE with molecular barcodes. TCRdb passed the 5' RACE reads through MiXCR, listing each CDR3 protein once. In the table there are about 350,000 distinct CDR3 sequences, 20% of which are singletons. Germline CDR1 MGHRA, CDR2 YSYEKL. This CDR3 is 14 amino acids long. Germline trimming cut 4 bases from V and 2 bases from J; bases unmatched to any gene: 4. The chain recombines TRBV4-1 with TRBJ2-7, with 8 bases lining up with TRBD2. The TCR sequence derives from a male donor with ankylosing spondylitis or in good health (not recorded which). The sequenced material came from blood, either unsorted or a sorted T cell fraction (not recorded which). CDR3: CASSPDGGAYEQYF. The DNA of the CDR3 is TGCGCCAGCAGCCCGGACGGGGGGGCCTACGAGCAGTACTTC.